This TCR beta chain was recorded in a study of cytomegalovirus exposure and HLA in healthy donors (TCRdb year 2017). Broadly, across the study: According to an earlier analysis of around 600 of the donors, 150 million to 200 million T cells yielded 120 million or so unique TCR beta sequences and approximately 300 Gb of sequence data. HLA typing covered class I and class II loci at four-digit resolution. The study profiled the T cell repertoires of approximately 700 subjects by immunosequencing and related them to cytomegalovirus serostatus. Typing coverage varied by locus: roughly 620-640 donors for A, B, C, DRB1 and DQB1; more than 500 for DQA1; 600 to 610 for DPA1; around 490 for DPB1. Every discovery cohort repertoire had been produced on one sequencing platform. About 5 DR-DQ haplotypes were handled as single units for association and clustering, since linkage in the cohort was strong. Donor age, sex, ethnicity and CMV serostatus were collected together with the repertoire data. To predict cytomegalovirus infection status, the study brought together high-throughput TCR immunosequencing, statistical association of individual TCRs with disease status, and machine learning. The study aimed to test whether cataloging public T cell receptors could reveal signatures of past pathogen exposure. On average, 235,054 unique TCR beta nucleotide sequences were sequenced per donor among some 420 genotyped donors of the cohort, with about 19% of those sequences being non-productive. The genetic ancestry cluster associated with self-reported Caucasian donors included about 81% of the approximately 400 genotyped donors. A later analysis re-examined previously published TCR beta repertoires from roughly 650 donors and added high-resolution HLA genotyping to investigate patterns of TCR occurrence. To decide whether each TCR beta V gene segment behaved as functional or pseudogenic, an earlier analysis of some 600 of the donors relied on high-throughput TCR beta sequencing. Rather than drawing on any new phenotypic data, the later analysis identified candidate immune exposures from TCR beta sequences and the way those sequences occurred across donors. Besides the first cohort of around 700 subjects, a separate validation cohort made up of around 120 different subjects was used. An early release that covered about 600 HLA-typed donors contained approximately 320 gigabases of sequencing data and tens of millions of unique TCR sequences. Genome-wide SNP genotypes for about 65% of the 666 donors were used in a later genetic analysis, which treated that subset as a discovery cohort.

The method was the immunoSEQ multiplex PCR assay. A mixture of 60 forward primers for TCR Vbeta segments and 13 reverse primers for TCR Jbeta segments was used in the multiplex PCR. Amplification of the CDR3 region of rearranged TCR beta genes was performed with a multiplex PCR assay on genomic DNA. The amplified TCR beta libraries were sequenced on the Illumina HiSeq System as 87-base-pair reads. As for the authors' bioinformatics: Across the 600 to 700 repertoires, a later analysis counted roughly 84 million unique TCR beta chains, 9.5 million to 13 million of which were shared by at least two donors. Raw reads were error-corrected and collapsed into unique sequences by a nearest-neighbor algorithm in which closely related sequences were merged to remove PCR and sequencing errors. To assign V, D and J gene segments, CDR3 sequences were aligned to IMGT reference sequences. For a sequence to be retained, a match of at least six nucleotides was required to both a V gene segment and a J gene segment. A rearrangement was called productive if the CDR3 had no stop codons and remained in frame with V and J, and every other rearrangement was called non-productive. Following IMGT convention, CDR3 was defined as the stretch from the second conserved V-encoded cysteine up to the conserved J-encoded phenylalanine. The earlier analysis of about 610 of the donors excluded sequences that lacked an unambiguous match to a single V gene segment. In an earlier analysis of approximately 590 of the donors, V segments were called functional above 56.7% productive rearrangements and were called segregating when the between-donor standard deviation exceeded 5%. A statistical classification framework was built to diagnose cytomegalovirus status from the catalog of TCR beta chain sequences. In a later analysis, V and J genes were assigned by comparing TCR nucleotide sequences against IMGT/GENE-DB human TR gene sequences. Using the TCRdist pipeline, a later analysis assigned CDR3 sequences along with most-parsimonious VDJ recombination scenarios. A later analysis defined each TCR beta chain by its CDR3 amino acid sequence plus V-gene family, and excluded reads lacking a unique V-gene family. In a later analysis, approximately 590 highly shared, low-generation-probability nucleotide sequences were removed to address suspected cross-contamination and a sequencing artifact. A later analysis calculated a clonal expansion index for each public chain from normalized within-repertoire ranks of inferred template counts. A later analysis computed generation probabilities with a VDJ recombination model fitted to out-of-frame rearrangements, and checked the results against IGoR. In a later analysis, hypergeometric tests were used to score TCR-TCR, TCR-HLA and TCR-CMV co-occurrence, with a repertoire-size bias correction applied to TCR pairs. To estimate false discovery rates, a later analysis permuted the HLA or CMV assignments 20 times. In a later analysis, co-occurring TCRs were grouped with DBSCAN, and TCRdist sequence similarity was added when clustering was performed within HLA-allele-positive subsets. Co-occurrence clustering excluded repertoires with fewer than 30,000 or more than 120,000 public chains, plus five with anomalous nucleotide sharing. TCRdb mirrors the immuneACCESS table, restricted to in-frame sequences. Some clones are absent from its copies; in checked studies, under half trace to an unresolved V gene, and the reason for the others is unknown. V and J calls and clone size are those listed in that table; D and trimming were worked out from the DNA. The sample data list roughly 20,000 clones, and about 70% of these were observed just once. 3.7% of the sample belongs to the ten largest clones.

CDR1 and CDR2 are drawn from the germline V gene (reference sequence): GTSNPN, SVGIG. Including cysteine and phenylalanine, the CDR3 has 16 amino acids. The retained sequence is limited to the CDR3, 48 bases, with the frame set at the first base. For this chain, trimming is 0 bases at the V end and 8 bases at the J end, and the number of junction bases without a gene match is 7. The cohort consisted of approximately 690 healthy bone marrow donors. At the time of sampling, every cohort member was nominally healthy, though immune exposures that went unrecorded were likely present. The donor was CMV seronegative and belonged to the group of 352 seronegative cohort members. A peripheral blood sample was provided by each donor, and peripheral blood mononuclear cells were used for TCR beta sequencing. The Qiagen DNeasy Blood Extraction Kit was used to extract genomic DNA from the blood cell samples. Results and caveats for the whole study, not just this receptor: In vitro tests confirmed that a few of the cytomegalovirus-associated TCR beta chains recognize cytomegalovirus antigens. The only immune exposure information available for the cohort was CMV serostatus. When HLA alleles, especially DR and DQ, strongly co-occurred, attributing TCR associations to individual alleles was difficult. The 87-base-pair reads could not distinguish some IMGT-functional V segments, including TRBV6-2 and TRBV6-3, so those segments were excluded. Most TCR sequences were observed very rarely across donors, whereas some public TCRs were present in many individuals. A cluster of highly shared sequence variants was judged likely to represent a technical artifact of the sequencing pipeline. V-gene and J-gene trimming of TCR beta chains was associated with a missense DCLRE1C variant in a later genetic analysis, and the association was replicated in an independent cohort. In both the original and validation cohorts, the classifier was reported to diagnose cytomegalovirus status with high specificity and sensitivity. Linkage disequilibrium might explain the correlated functional status among segregating V segments, but an unknown experimental factor could not be excluded. According to a later analysis, most CMV-associated TCR beta chains appeared to be HLA-restricted, and the HLA associations seemed to be driven largely by CMV exposure. The cohort was sequenced for TCR beta chains only, and without alpha or paired-chain data the features that could be detected were limited. In a later analysis, HLA-associated TCR beta chains showed more clonal expansion and lower generation probabilities than non-associated chains that were equally common. The authors suggested that the approach could potentially be extended to other disease states and immunological phenotypes. In a later analysis, TCR association rates were found to vary across HLA loci, with the most associated TCRs seen for DRB1 alleles and the fewest for HLA-C alleles. Some 16 rarely observed V segments, including chromosome 9 orphons, were excluded from the earlier analysis of approximately 600 of the donors because counts were too low. Because some donors lacked HLA typing at each locus, the association tests relied only on the typed subset. The study gave a list of about 170 TCR beta chains associated with cytomegalovirus. Compared with the roughly 600-donor mean, donors in an Asian-associated ancestry cluster had fewer N-insertions in productive TCRs, according to a later genetic analysis. Roughly uniform sequencing depth across donors was assumed in presence/absence analyses, although this assumption may not hold. An earlier analysis of some 590 of the donors showed that most TCR beta V segments appeared in productive rearrangements either about 87% or about 30% of the time, which broadly matched IMGT annotations. A further reported finding was that TCR beta sequences accurately predicted the HLA-A and HLA-B alleles for most subjects in the first cohort. A later analysis associated 16,951 TCR beta sequences with specific HLA alleles at a false discovery rate of 0.05. Several of the top co-occurrence clusters appeared to be linked to parvovirus B19, influenza, CMV and Epstein-Barr virus, according to a later analysis.

A remark on this clone: This receptor's antigen is unknown. No much larger clone is present one base from it, and per-base qualities are unavailable.

The sequence joins TRBV30 to TRBJ1-4, and 12 junctional nucleotides match TRBD1. The TCR originated in a man aged 18 to 30 in good health and CMV-seronegative. The specimen sequenced was PBMCs. The DNA sequence is TGTGCCTGGAGTGTGGTGGGACAGGGGGCCGGGGAAAAACTGTTTTTT. Translated, it gives CAWSVVGQGAGEKLFF.